Following are 9 T cell receptor beta chains from one sample sequenced in a study of shared T cell receptors in the human thymus. Sequencing used immunoSEQ multiplex PCR; TCRdb keeps in-frame clones, though not all of them. The table includes over 450,000 clones, roughly 74% detected once. These data were also filed under a second study, of human thymus T cells.

Material for sequencing was thymocytes. These receptors all stem from a boy younger than two with a congenital heart defect.

V gene TRBV2 combines with J gene TRBJ2-7; 8 bases match TRBD2. With 6 bases clipped from V and 2 bases from J, the junction kept 12 bases outside the gene matches. Germline values: CDR1 SNHLY, CDR2 FYNNEI. CDR3 length: 16 residues. The CDR3 region is CASRPPGASGPYEQYF. The CDR3 bases are TGTGCCAGCAGGCCCCCCGGGGCTAGCGGGCCCTACGAGCAGTACTTC.

This clone has only one observation. The DNA for the CDR3 is TGTGCCAGCAGCGTAGCCCGGGACTTCTCCTACAATGAGCAGTTCTTC. Protein: CASSVARDFSYNEQFF. The chain couples TRBV9 to TRBJ2-1, with D possibly matching TRBD2 (6 bases). The V gene lost 0 bases and the J gene lost 0 bases, with 10 bases spanning the gap. Germline CDR1 SGDLS, CDR2 YYNGEE. This CDR3 spans 16 amino acids.

This chain joins TRBV28 and TRBJ2-1; 10 bases line up with TRBD2. The CDR3 loop spans 16 amino acids. The trim removed 5 bases at V and 5 bases at J, leaving 9 bases unmatched. In germline, CDR1 is MDHEN, CDR2 SYDVKM. CDR3 sequence: CASSGLGTSVDNEQFF. The CDR3 DNA sequence: TGTGCCAGCAGTGGCCTCGGGACTAGCGTCGACAATGAGCAGTTCTTC.

The chain employs TRBV4-3 and TRBJ2-1; TRBD2 matches 7 bases. The CDR3 runs to 17 residues. Per the germline V gene, CDR1 is LGHNA and CDR2 is YSLEER. V shed 0 bases, J shed 8 bases, and the junction held 13 bases outside the gene matches. CDR3 loop: CASSQDRRLAYTDEQFF. The CDR3 coding sequence is TGCGCCAGCAGCCAAGATCGTAGACTAGCTTATACAGATGAGCAGTTCTTC.

This clone appeared once. This chain links TRBV29-1 with TRBJ1-2; 9 bases match TRBD1. The CDR3 consists of 13 residues. From germline, CDR1 is SQVTM and CDR2 ANQGSEA. With V trimmed by 4 bases and J by 4 bases, 4 bases remained unmatched. The CDR3 sequence is CSVGGQGTYGYTF. In DNA, the CDR3 is TGCAGCGTTGGCGGACAGGGGACCTATGGCTACACCTTC. Using reference TRBV29-1 and TRBJ1-2 for the parts outside the CDR3, the full variable domain is SAVISQKPSRDICQRGTSLTIQCQVDSQVTMMFWYRQQPGQSLTLIATANQGSEATYESGFVIDKFPISRPNLTFSTLTVSNMSPEDSSIYLCSVGGQGTYGYTFGSGTRLTVV.

The chain uses TRBV4-3 and TRBJ2-2; TRBD2 matches 7 bases. This CDR3 comprises 12 residues. Looked up from germline, CDR1 is LGHNA and CDR2 is YSLEER. V lost 8 bases and J lost 7; bases outside the gene matches: 4. The CDR3, as DNA: TGCGCCAGCGGGGGGGGGTACGGGGAGCTGTTTTTT. Amino acids: CASGGGYGELFF.

This clone was seen a few times. The rearrangement uses TRBV27 and TRBJ2-1; 9 nucleotides agree with TRBD1. Germline-derived CDR1 and CDR2 are MNHEY and SMNVEV (reference sequence). There are 14 residues in the CDR3. With 5 bases clipped from V and 7 bases from J, the junction kept 6 bases outside the gene matches. CDR3 bases: TGTGCCAGCAGTGCGGGACAGGGAGATAATGAGCAGTTCTTC. Translated, it gives CASSAGQGDNEQFF.

This clone was seen a few times. The V gene is TRBV27, the J gene TRBJ2-7; TRBD1 is a possible D gene (6 bases). This CDR3 contains 14 residues. Germline V CDR1 and CDR2: MNHEY, SMNVEV (reference sequence). Trimming took 3 bases from V and 5 from J, leaving 14 bases between them. The CDR3 protein is CASSLNRESHEQYF. CDR3 coding DNA: TGTGCCAGCAGTTTGAACAGGGAGAGCCACGAGCAGTACTTC.

This clone has just one count. This chain uses TRBV5-1 with TRBJ2-6; 8 positions agree with TRBD1. The germline CDR1 and CDR2 sequences are SGHRS and YFSETQ. The CDR3 is 17 residues long. The ends lost 4 bases at V and 12 bases at J; junction bases unmatched: 18. CDR3 region: CASSLPDRAFLTGVLTF. The CDR3, as DNA: TGCGCCAGCAGCCTACCGGACAGGGCCTTCCTCACCGGCGTCCTGACTTTC. Complete variable domain (other parts from reference TRBV5-1 and TRBJ2-6): KAGVTQTPRYLIKTRGQQVTLSCSPISGHRSVSWYQQTPGQGLQFLFEYFSETQRNKGNFPGRFSGRQFSNSRSEMNVSTLELGDSALYLCASSLPDRAFLTGVLTFGAGSRLTVL.